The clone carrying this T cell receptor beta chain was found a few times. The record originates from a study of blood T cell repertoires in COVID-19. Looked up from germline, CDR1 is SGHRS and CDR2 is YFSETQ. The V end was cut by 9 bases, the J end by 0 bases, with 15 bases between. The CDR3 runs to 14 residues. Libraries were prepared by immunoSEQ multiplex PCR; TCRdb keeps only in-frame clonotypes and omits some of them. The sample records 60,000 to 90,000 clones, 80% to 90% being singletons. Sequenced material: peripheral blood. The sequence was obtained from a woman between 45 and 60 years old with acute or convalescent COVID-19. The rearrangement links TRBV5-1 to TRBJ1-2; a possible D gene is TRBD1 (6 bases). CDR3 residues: CATRTEKTNYGYTF. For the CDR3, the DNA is TGCGCCACTAGGACAGAAAAGACTAACTATGGCTACACCTTC.